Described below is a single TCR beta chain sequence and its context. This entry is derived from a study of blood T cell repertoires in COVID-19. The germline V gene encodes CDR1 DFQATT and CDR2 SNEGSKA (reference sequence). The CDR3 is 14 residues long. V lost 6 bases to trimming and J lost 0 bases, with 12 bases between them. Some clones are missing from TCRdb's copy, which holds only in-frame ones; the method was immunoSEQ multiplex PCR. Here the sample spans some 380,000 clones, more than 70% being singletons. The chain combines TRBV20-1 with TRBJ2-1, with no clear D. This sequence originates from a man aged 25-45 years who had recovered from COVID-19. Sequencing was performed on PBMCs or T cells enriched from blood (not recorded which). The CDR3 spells CSASIEPSYNEQFF. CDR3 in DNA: TGCAGTGCCAGTATCGAGCCCTCCTACAATGAGCAGTTCTTC.